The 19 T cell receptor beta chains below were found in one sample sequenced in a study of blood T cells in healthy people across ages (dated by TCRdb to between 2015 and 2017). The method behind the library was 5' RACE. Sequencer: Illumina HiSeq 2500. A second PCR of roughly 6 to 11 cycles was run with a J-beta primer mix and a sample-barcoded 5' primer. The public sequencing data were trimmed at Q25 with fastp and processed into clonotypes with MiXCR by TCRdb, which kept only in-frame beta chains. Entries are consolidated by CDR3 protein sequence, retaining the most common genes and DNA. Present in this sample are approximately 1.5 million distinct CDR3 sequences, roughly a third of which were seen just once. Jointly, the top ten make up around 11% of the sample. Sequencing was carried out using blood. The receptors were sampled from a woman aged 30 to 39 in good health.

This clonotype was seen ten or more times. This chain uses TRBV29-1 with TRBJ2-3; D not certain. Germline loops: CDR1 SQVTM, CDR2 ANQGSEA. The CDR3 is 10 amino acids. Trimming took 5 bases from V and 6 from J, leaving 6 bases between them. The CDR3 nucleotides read TGCAGCGTTCGTATTGATACGCAGTATTTT. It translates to CSVRIDTQYF.

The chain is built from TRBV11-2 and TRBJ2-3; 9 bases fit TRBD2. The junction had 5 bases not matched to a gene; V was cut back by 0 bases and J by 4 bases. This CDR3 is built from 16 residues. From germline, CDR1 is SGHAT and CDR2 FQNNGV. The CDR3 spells CASSLEMREGPDTQYF. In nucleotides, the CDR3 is TGTGCCAGCAGCTTAGAGATGCGGGAGGGTCCAGATACGCAGTATTTT. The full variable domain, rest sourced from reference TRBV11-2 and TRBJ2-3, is EAGVAQSPRYKIIEKRQSVAFWCNPISGHATLYWYQQILGQGPKLLIQFQNNGVVDDSQLPKDRFSAERLKGVDSTLKIQPAKLEDSAVYLCASSLEMREGPDTQYFGPGTRLTVL.

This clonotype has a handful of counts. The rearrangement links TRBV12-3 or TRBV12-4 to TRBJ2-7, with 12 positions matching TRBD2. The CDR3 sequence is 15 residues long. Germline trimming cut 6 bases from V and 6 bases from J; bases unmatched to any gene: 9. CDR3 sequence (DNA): TGTGCCAGCAGCCCAATGACTAGCGGGGGCGTCGAGCAGTACTTC. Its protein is CASSPMTSGGVEQYF.

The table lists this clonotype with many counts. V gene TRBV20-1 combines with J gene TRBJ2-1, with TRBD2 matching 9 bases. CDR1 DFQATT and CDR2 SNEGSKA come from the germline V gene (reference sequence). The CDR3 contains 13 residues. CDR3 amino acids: CSPPRGGDNEQFF. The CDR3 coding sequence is TGCAGCCCACCGCGCGGGGGGGACAATGAGCAGTTCTTC.

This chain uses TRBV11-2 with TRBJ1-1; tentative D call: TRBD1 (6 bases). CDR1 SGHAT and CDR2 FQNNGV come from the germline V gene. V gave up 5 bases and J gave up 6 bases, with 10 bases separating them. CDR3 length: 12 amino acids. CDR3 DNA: TGTGCCAGCAGCCCAAGGACAGCTGAAGCTTTCTTT. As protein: CASSPRTAEAFF.

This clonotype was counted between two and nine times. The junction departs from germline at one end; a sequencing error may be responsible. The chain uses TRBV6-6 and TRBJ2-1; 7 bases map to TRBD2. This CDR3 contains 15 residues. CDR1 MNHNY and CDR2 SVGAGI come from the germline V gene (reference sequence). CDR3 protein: CASLGSGRSYDEQFF. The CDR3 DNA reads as TGTGCCAGCCTAGGTAGCGGGCGCTCCTACGATGAGCAGTTCTTC.

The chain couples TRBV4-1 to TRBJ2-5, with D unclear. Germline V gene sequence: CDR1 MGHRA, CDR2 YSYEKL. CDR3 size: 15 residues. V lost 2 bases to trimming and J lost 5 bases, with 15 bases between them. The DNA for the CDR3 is TGCGCCAGCAGCCAACGAAACGGGCCCGCCGAGACCCAGTACTTC. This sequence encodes CASSQRNGPAETQYF.

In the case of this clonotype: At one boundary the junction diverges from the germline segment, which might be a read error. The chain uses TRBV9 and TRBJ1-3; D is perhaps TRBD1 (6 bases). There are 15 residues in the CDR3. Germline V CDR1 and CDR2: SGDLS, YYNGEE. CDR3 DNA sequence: TGTGCCAGGAGCGGAGAACAGGGCGCTGGAAACACCATATATTTT. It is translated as CARSGEQGAGNTIYF.

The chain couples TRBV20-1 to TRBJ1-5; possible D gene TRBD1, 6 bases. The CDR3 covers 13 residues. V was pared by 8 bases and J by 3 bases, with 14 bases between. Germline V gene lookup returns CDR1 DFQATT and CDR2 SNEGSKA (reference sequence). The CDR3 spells CSSVQGINQPQHF. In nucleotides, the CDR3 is TGCAGTTCAGTACAGGGAATCAATCAGCCCCAGCATTTT.

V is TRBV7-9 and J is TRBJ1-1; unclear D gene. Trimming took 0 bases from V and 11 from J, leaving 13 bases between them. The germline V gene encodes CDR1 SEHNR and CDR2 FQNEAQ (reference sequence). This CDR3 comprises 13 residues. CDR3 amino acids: CASSLAGPQGAFF. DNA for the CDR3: TGTGCCAGCAGCTTAGCCGGACCTCAAGGGGCTTTCTTT.

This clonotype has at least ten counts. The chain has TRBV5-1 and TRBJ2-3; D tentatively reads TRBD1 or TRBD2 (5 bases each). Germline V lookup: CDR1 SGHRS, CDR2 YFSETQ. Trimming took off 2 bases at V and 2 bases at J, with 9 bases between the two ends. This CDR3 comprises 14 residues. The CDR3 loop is CASSFGAYTDTQYF. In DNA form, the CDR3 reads TGCGCCAGCAGCTTCGGGGCGTACACAGATACGCAGTATTTT.

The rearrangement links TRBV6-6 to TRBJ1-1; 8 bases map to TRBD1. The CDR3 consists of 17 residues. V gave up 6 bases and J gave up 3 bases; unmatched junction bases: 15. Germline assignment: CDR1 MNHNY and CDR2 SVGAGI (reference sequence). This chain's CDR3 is CASRGTGLDREDTEAFF. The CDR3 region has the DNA TGTGCCAGCAGGGGGACAGGTCTCGACCGGGAGGACACTGAAGCTTTCTTT.

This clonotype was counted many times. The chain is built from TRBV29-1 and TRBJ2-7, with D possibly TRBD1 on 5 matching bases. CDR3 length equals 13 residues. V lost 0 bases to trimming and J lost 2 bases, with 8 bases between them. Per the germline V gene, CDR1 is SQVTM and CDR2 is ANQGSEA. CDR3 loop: CSVEDPGTYEQYF. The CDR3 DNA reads TGCAGCGTTGAAGACCCAGGGACCTACGAGCAGTACTTC.

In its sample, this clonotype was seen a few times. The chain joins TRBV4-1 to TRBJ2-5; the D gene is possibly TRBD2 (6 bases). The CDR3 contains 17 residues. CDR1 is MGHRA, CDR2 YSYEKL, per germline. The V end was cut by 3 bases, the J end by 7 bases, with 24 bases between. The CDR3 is CASSQINSRDSAGTQYF. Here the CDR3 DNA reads TGCGCCAGCAGCCAGATCAACTCCCGGGACTCCGCGGGGACCCAGTACTTC.

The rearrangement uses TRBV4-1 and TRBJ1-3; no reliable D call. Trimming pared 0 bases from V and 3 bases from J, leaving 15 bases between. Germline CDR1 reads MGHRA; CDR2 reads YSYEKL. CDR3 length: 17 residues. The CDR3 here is CASSQDRSVASGNTIYF. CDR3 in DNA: TGCGCCAGCAGCCAAGATCGGTCGGTCGCCAGTGGAAACACCATATATTTT.

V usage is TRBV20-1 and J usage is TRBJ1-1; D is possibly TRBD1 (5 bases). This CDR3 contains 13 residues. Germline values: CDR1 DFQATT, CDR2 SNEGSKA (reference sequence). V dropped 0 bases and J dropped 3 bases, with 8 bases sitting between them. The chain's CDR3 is CSARDRDHTEAFF. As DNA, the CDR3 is TGCAGTGCTAGAGATAGGGACCACACTGAAGCTTTCTTT.

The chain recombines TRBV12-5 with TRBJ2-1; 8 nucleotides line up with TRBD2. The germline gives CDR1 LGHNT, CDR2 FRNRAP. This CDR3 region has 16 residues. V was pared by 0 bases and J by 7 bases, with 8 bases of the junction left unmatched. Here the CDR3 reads CASGLVVSGNMNEQFF. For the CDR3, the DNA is TGTGCTAGTGGTTTGGTCGTTAGCGGGAATATGAATGAGCAGTTCTTC.

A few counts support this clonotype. CDR3 bases: TGCAGTGCTAGAGAGGCGGGATCGCCGCCCGGCTCCTACAATGAGCAGTTCTTC. Amino acid sequence: CSAREAGSPPGSYNEQFF. The V gene is TRBV20-1, the J gene TRBJ2-1; the D gene is possibly TRBD2 (6 bases). V gave up 0 bases and J gave up 0 bases, with 18 bases separating them. This CDR3 comprises 18 residues. CDR1 and CDR2 (germline): DFQATT, SNEGSKA (reference sequence).

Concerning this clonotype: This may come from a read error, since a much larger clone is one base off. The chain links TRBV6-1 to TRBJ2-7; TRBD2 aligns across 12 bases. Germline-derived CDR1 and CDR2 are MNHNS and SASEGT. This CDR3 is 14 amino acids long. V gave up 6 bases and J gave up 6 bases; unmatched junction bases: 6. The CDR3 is CASSATSGSREQYV. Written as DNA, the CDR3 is TGTGCCAGCAGCGCGACTAGCGGGAGTCGCGAGCAGTACGTC.